This T cell receptor (beta chain) stems from a study of cytomegalovirus exposure and HLA in healthy donors. Across the study: Earlier sequencing of approximately 180 million T cells yielded 90 million to 140 million unique TCR beta sequences. Study outcomes and limitations: Near-uniform donor sequencing depth was presumed by presence/absence analyses. An analysis done earlier found most TCR beta V segments productive about 87% or about 30% of the time.

Germline V gene sequence: CDR1 MDHEN, CDR2 SYDVKM. CDR3 length: 14 residues. V lost 1 base and J lost 0, with 6 bases in between. In regard to this clone: Its antigen is undetermined.

Donors showed nominal health when sampled, although they likely had unrecorded immune exposures. With 60 Vbeta and 13 Jbeta primers, the PCR was carried out. TCRdb's copy holds only in-frame clones and misses some; the assay was immunoSEQ multiplex PCR. The sample shows about 140,000 clones, over 75% of them seen only once. The source of this sequence is a woman aged 40 to 55 in good health and CMV-seronegative. J is TRBJ1-2 and V is TRBV28; D remains ambiguous. Sequenced sample: PBMCs. CDR3 bases: TGTGCCAGCAGTTTATCCGTCTCTAACTATGGCTACACCTTC. As protein: CASSLSVSNYGYTF.